This T cell receptor beta chain is from a study of tumor-infiltrating lymphocytes in oesophageal squamous cell carcinoma. The germline V and J ends were trimmed by 4 bases and 0 bases, with 11 bases remaining between them. The V gene's germline CDR1 is SGHRS and CDR2 YFSETQ. This CDR3 spans 16 amino acids. TCRdb fed the PCR reads into MiXCR, producing one record per CDR3 protein. This table has 10,000 or so distinct CDR3 sequences, roughly three fifths appearing once. There are many counts of this clonotype. Sequencing was done on a sample of esophageal tumor tissue. The chain joins TRBV5-1 to TRBJ1-6, with D unclear. The source is a male donor with esophageal squamous cell carcinoma. Here the CDR3 DNA reads TGCGCCAGCAGCCCTGCAGTAAGCTCCTATAATTCACCCCTCCACTTT. Encoded protein: CASSPAVSSYNSPLHF.